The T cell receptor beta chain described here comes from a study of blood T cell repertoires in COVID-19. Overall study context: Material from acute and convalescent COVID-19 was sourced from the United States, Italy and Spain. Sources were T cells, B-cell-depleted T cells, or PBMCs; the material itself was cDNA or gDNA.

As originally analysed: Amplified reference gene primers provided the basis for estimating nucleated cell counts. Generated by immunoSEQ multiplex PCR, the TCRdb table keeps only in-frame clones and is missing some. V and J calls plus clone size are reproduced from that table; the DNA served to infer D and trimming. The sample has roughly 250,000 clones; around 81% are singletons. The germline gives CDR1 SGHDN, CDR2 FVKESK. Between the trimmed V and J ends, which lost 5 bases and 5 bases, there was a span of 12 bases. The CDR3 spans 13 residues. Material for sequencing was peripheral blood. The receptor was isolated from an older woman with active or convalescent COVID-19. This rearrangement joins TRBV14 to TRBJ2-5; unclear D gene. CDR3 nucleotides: TGTGCCAGCAGCTGGGCCAGATTTGAGACCCAGTACTTC. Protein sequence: CASSWARFETQYF. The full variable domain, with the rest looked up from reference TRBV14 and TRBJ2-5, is EAGVTQFPSHSVIEKGQTVTLRCDPISGHDNLYWYRRVMGKEIKFLLHFVKESKQDESGMPNNRFLAERTGGTYSTLKVQPAELEDSGVYFCASSWARFETQYFGPGTRLLVL.